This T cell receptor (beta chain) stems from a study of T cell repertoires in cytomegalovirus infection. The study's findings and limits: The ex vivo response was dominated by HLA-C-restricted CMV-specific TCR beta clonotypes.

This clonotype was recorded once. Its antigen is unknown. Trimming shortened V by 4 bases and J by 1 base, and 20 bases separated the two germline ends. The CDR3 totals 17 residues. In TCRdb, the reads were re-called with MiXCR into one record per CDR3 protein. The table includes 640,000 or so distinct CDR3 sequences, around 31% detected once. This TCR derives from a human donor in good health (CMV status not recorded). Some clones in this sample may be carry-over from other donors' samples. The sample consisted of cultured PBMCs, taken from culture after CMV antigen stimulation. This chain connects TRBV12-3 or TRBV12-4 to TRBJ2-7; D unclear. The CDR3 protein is CASSSSRVGSRSYEQYF. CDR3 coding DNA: TGTGCCAGCAGTTCGTCAAGGGTAGGTTCCAGGTCCTACGAGCAGTACTTC.